One sample yielded the 5 T cell receptor beta chains listed below, sequenced in a study of cytomegalovirus exposure and HLA in healthy donors. This PCR relied on a set of 60 Vbeta primers and 13 Jbeta primers. The assay was immunoSEQ multiplex PCR, and TCRdb's table has in-frame clones only and misses some. The sample records about 160,000 clones, 79% being singletons. Input material: PBMCs. Receptors were obtained from a man aged 35 to 55 in good health and CMV-seronegative.

The gene calls are TRBV15 and TRBJ2-1; possibly TRBD1 for D (6 bases). CDR3 length: 17 residues. Trimming removed 8 bases from V and 3 bases from J, with 23 bases in between. The germline V gene encodes CDR1 LNHNV and CDR2 YYDKDF (reference sequence). Here the CDR3 reads CATLSIRTDLGYNEQFF. The CDR3 DNA follows: TGTGCCACCTTATCGATTAGGACAGACTTGGGCTACAATGAGCAGTTCTTC. The whole variable domain, filled in from reference TRBV15 and TRBJ2-1, reads DAMVIQNPRYQVTQFGKPVTLSCSQTLNHNVMYWYQQKSSQAPKLLFHYYDKDFNNEADTPDNFQSRRPNTSFCFLDIRSPGLGDTAMYLCATLSIRTDLGYNEQFFGPGTRLTVL.

The chain links TRBV5-1 to TRBJ2-7; 8 bases agree with TRBD1. CDR3 length: 13 residues. J lost 6 bases, V lost 0 bases, and 2 bases had no gene match. In germline, CDR1 is SGHRS, CDR2 YFSETQ. The CDR3 DNA is TGCGCCAGCAGCTTGGGAGACAGGGGCGAGCAGTACTTC. Protein: CASSLGDRGEQYF. The full variable domain, rest sourced from reference TRBV5-1 and TRBJ2-7, is KAGVTQTPRYLIKTRGQQVTLSCSPISGHRSVSWYQQTPGQGLQFLFEYFSETQRNKGNFPGRFSGRQFSNSRSEMNVSTLELGDSALYLCASSLGDRGEQYFGPGTRLTVT.

The chain has TRBV28 and TRBJ2-1, with 9 nucleotides matching TRBD1. Germline V gene lookup returns CDR1 MDHEN and CDR2 SYDVKM. The CDR3 extends over 22 amino acids. V shed 6 bases, J shed 2 bases, and the junction held 26 bases outside the gene matches. The CDR3 loop is CASRTPHLGQGFFISAYNEQFF. The CDR3 nucleotides read TGTGCCAGCAGAACCCCCCACCTGGGACAGGGTTTCTTCATCAGCGCCTACAATGAGCAGTTCTTC.

J is TRBJ2-5 and V is TRBV18; the match to TRBD2 covers 9 bases. The germline CDR1 and CDR2 sequences are KGHSH and LQKENI. The CDR3 consists of 15 residues. The V gene end was trimmed by 3 bases and the J gene end by 5 bases; junction bases not matched to a gene: 7. The CDR3 DNA reads TGTGCCAGCTCACCTGCTAGCGGGAAGTCGGAGACCCAGTACTTC. Amino acid sequence: CASSPASGKSETQYF.

The V and J genes are TRBV7-2 and TRBJ2-1; maybe TRBD1 (6 bases). Between the trimmed V and J ends, which lost 5 bases and 4 bases, there was a span of 15 bases. Looked up from germline, CDR1 is SGHTA and CDR2 is FQGNSA. The CDR3 totals 15 residues. The CDR3 here is CASSDGQGRYNEQFF. The DNA of the CDR3 is TGTGCCAGCAGCGACGGGCAGGGGCGGTACAATGAGCAGTTCTTC.